This T cell receptor beta chain was recovered during a study of blood T cell repertoires in COVID-19. Study-level information: T cells, B-cell-depleted T cells, or PBMCs provided the cDNA or gDNA that served as material.

Germline assignment: CDR1 WSHSY and CDR2 SAAADI. The trim removed 6 bases at V and 5 bases at J, leaving 7 bases unmatched. CDR3 size: 14 residues. In the original processing: By means of reference gene primer amplification, nucleated cell counts were estimated. Repertoires were generated with immunoSEQ multiplex PCR, while TCRdb's copy carries only in-frame clones and drops some. V, J and clone size are those of that table, while D and trimming were read from the DNA. The sample has 150,000 to 200,000 clones; under 95% are singletons. The clonotype originates from a man in his sixties with active or convalescent COVID-19. Sequenced input: peripheral blood. The chain has TRBV10-2 and TRBJ1-1, with 9 bases that match TRBD1. The CDR3 loop reads CASRQGAGMTEAFF. CDR3 sequence (DNA): TGCGCCAGCAGACAGGGGGCGGGCATGACTGAAGCTTTCTTT.